A single sample is the source of the 22 T cell receptor beta chains below, sequenced in a study of blood T cell repertoires in COVID-19. Data came from immunoSEQ multiplex PCR; TCRdb stores just in-frame clones and leaves some out. The table records about 68,000 clones, approximately 84% of them present only once. Sequenced: peripheral blood. These receptors were taken from a man aged 45-65 years with active COVID-19.

V and J are TRBV3-1 (or the pseudogene TRBV3-2) and TRBJ2-7; TRBD2 agrees at 8 bases. With V trimmed by 3 bases and J by 2 bases, 6 bases remained unmatched. The V gene's germline CDR1 is LGHDT and CDR2 YNNKEL (reference sequence). CDR3 size: 15 residues. This chain's CDR3 is CASSQGLDPAYEQYF. The CDR3 DNA is TGTGCCAGCAGCCAGGGACTAGATCCTGCCTACGAGCAGTACTTC.

The V gene is TRBV6-5, the J gene TRBJ1-2; possibly TRBD1 for D (5 bases). This CDR3 has 15 residues. The V end was cut by 6 bases, the J end by 2 bases, with 16 bases between. Germline V CDR1 and CDR2: MNHEY, SVGAGI. CDR3 residues: CASRGLDILNYGYTF. The CDR3 DNA reads TGTGCCAGCAGGGGGCTAGATATTTTAAACTATGGCTACACCTTC.

This clone occurred a few times. The chain couples TRBV10-3 to TRBJ1-6; D not resolved. The V end lost 6 bases, the J end lost 7 bases, and 7 bases lay between the germline ends. Germline assignment: CDR1 ENHRY and CDR2 SYGVKD. CDR3 size: 12 residues. The CDR3 region is CAIRNTNSPLHF. The CDR3 bases are TGTGCCATCAGAAACACAAATTCACCCCTCCACTTT.

This chain links TRBV5-1 with TRBJ1-3; D is possibly TRBD1 (5 bases). Per germline, CDR1 SGHRS and CDR2 YFSETQ. The CDR3 covers 15 residues. The V gene lost 3 bases and the J gene lost 2 bases, with 12 bases spanning the gap. CDR3 DNA: TGCGCCAGCAGCTCGTTTCTGACAGCTGGAAACACCATATATTTT. Its translation is CASSSFLTAGNTIYF.

J is TRBJ1-2 and V is TRBV4-1; perhaps TRBD1 as D (6 bases). Germline V gene lookup returns CDR1 MGHRA and CDR2 YSYEKL. V was clipped by 4 bases and J by 5 bases, with 17 bases between them. The length of the CDR3 is 15 residues. The CDR3 spells CASSRAGQGFYGYTF. Written as DNA, the CDR3 is TGCGCCAGCAGCCGAGCCGGGCAGGGGTTTTATGGCTACACCTTC.

The chain uses TRBV7-6 and TRBJ1-2; D unresolved. Deletions cut 5 bases from V and 2 bases from J, with 18 bases between. CDR3 length equals 16 residues. Germline CDR1 reads SGHVS; CDR2 reads FNYEAQ. In nucleotides, the CDR3 is TGTGCCAGCAGCCCGTCGACATCCCCGGGAAACTATGGCTACACCTTC. It specifies CASSPSTSPGNYGYTF.

This sequence joins TRBV5-1 and TRBJ2-5; tentative D call: TRBD1 (6 bases). V was trimmed by 0 bases and J by 5 bases, leaving 11 bases between them. Germline CDR1 is SGHRS and CDR2 is YFSETQ. The CDR3 sequence is 14 residues long. The CDR3 nucleotides are TGCGCCAGCAGCTTGGGGGGGCTAGAGGAGACCCAGTACTTC. Its protein is CASSLGGLEETQYF.

This clone has a handful of counts. V gene TRBV5-1 combines with J gene TRBJ1-4; D possibly corresponds to TRBD1 (5 bases). CDR3 length: 18 residues. CDR1 and CDR2 (germline): SGHRS, YFSETQ. Trimming took 0 bases from V and 8 from J, leaving 23 bases between them. The CDR3 sequence is CASSLEIVSPRGGEKLFF. CDR3 coding DNA: TGCGCCAGCAGCTTGGAGATAGTTAGTCCGAGGGGAGGAGAAAAACTGTTTTTT.

This clone is a singleton in its sample. The gene calls are TRBV20-1 and TRBJ2-1; possibly TRBD2 for D (5 bases). This CDR3 is 15 amino acids long. The germline V gene encodes CDR1 DFQATT and CDR2 SNEGSKA (reference sequence). The V gene lost 3 bases and the J gene lost 2 bases, with 14 bases spanning the gap. The CDR3 sequence is CSASGGNRPYNEQFF. The CDR3 DNA follows: TGCAGTGCTAGTGGAGGAAACCGTCCCTACAATGAGCAGTTCTTC.

This rearrangement joins TRBV12-3 or TRBV12-4 to TRBJ2-3, with 8 bases aligning to TRBD1. This CDR3 is 13 amino acids long. With 6 bases clipped from V and 4 bases from J, the junction kept 3 bases outside the gene matches. The CDR3 region is CASSPTGADTQYF. The CDR3 DNA sequence: TGTGCCAGCAGCCCGACAGGGGCAGATACGCAGTATTTT.

The chain recombines TRBV18 with TRBJ2-5; perhaps TRBD1 as D (5 bases). V dropped 5 bases and J dropped 5 bases, with 12 bases sitting between them. Looked up from germline, CDR1 is KGHSH and CDR2 is LQKENI. The CDR3 covers 13 residues. The CDR3 is CASSEGVRETQYF. CDR3 nucleotides: TGTGCCAGCTCAGAAGGGGTTCGGGAGACCCAGTACTTC. Based on the CDR3 plus reference TRBV18 and TRBJ2-5, the full variable domain is NAGVMQNPRHLVRRRGQEARLRCSPMKGHSHVYWYRQLPEEGLKFMVYLQKENIIDESGMPKERFSAEFPKEGPSILRIQQVVRGDSAAYFCASSEGVRETQYFGPGTRLLVL.

The genes are TRBV11-3 and TRBJ2-1; D remains ambiguous. The CDR3 runs to 15 residues. V dropped 0 bases and J dropped 2 bases, with 8 bases sitting between them. CDR1 and CDR2 (germline): SGHNT, YENEEA. DNA of the CDR3: TGTGCCAGCAGCTTAGAGGGCCAGCCCTACAATGAGCAGTTCTTC. It codes for CASSLEGQPYNEQFF. Full variable domain (outside the CDR3, taken from reference TRBV11-3 and TRBJ2-1): EAGVVQSPRYKIIEKKQPVAFWCNPISGHNTLYWYLQNLGQGPELLIRYENEEAVDDSQLPKDRFSAERLKGVDSTLKIQPAELGDSAVYLCASSLEGQPYNEQFFGPGTRLTVL.

V is TRBV5-1 and J is TRBJ2-7; the match to TRBD1 covers 10 bases. The V gene end was trimmed by 4 bases and the J gene end by 6 bases; junction bases not matched to a gene: 13. The CDR3 loop spans 16 amino acids. Germline values: CDR1 SGHRS, CDR2 YFSETQ. The CDR3 region is CASSPDNLGTGAEQYF. The CDR3 nucleotides read TGCGCCAGCAGCCCGGATAACCTGGGGACAGGGGCCGAGCAGTACTTC.

J is TRBJ1-1 and V is TRBV7-9; TRBD1 is a possible D gene (5 bases). Trimming left V 7 bases short and J 0 bases short, with 12 bases between. Germline V CDR1 and CDR2: SEHNR, FQNEAQ (reference sequence). This CDR3 has 14 residues. The CDR3 DNA reads TGTGCCAGCACCACTACAGGAATGAACACTGAAGCTTTCTTT. Translating it yields CASTTTGMNTEAFF.

J is TRBJ1-6 and V is TRBV2; 9 positions match TRBD1. The CDR3 length is 15 residues. The J segment lost 7 bases and the V segment lost 6 bases, leaving 7 bases of the junction unmatched. CDR1 is SNHLY and CDR2 is FYNNEI in the germline V gene. The CDR3 protein is CASRDTGGPNSPLHF. DNA for the CDR3: TGTGCCAGCAGGGATACAGGGGGCCCAAATTCACCCCTCCACTTT. The full variable domain, completed using reference TRBV2 and TRBJ1-6, is EPEVTQTPSHQVTQMGQEVILRCVPISNHLYFYWYRQILGQKVEFLVSFYNNEISEKSEIFDDQFSVERPDGSNFTLKIRSTKLEDSAMYFCASRDTGGPNSPLHFGNGTRLTVT.

The CDR3 bases are TGTGCCAGCAATTGGTGGCGGGAGGGAGTGGAGACCCAGTACTTC. It is translated as CASNWWREGVETQYF. The rearrangement links TRBV2 to TRBJ2-5; TRBD2 matches 9 bases. Germline values: CDR1 SNHLY, CDR2 FYNNEI. V trimming: 7 bases; J trimming: 5 bases; junction bases outside the gene matches: 11. CDR3 length: 15 amino acids.

This clone was recorded a few times. V is TRBV19 and J is TRBJ1-3, with D hard to call. The germline V and J ends were trimmed by 5 bases and 3 bases, with 14 bases remaining between them. Germline V lookup: CDR1 LNHDA, CDR2 SQIVND (reference sequence). CDR3 size: 15 residues. Written as DNA, the CDR3 is TGTGCCAGTAGTCCAGGCGGGTCTGTTGGAAACACCATATATTTT. Its protein product is CASSPGGSVGNTIYF.

This clone was seen a single time. The rearrangement uses TRBV5-1 and TRBJ1-1; D is perhaps TRBD1 (6 bases). This CDR3 region has 15 residues. Looked up from germline, CDR1 is SGHRS and CDR2 is YFSETQ. V lost 0 bases and J 3 bases, leaving 12 bases between the germline ends. DNA of the CDR3: TGCGCCAGCAGCTTGGCCCGGGGGGCAGACACTGAAGCTTTCTTT. The encoded protein is CASSLARGADTEAFF. Drawing the rest from reference TRBV5-1 and TRBJ1-1, the complete variable domain is KAGVTQTPRYLIKTRGQQVTLSCSPISGHRSVSWYQQTPGQGLQFLFEYFSETQRNKGNFPGRFSGRQFSNSRSEMNVSTLELGDSALYLCASSLARGADTEAFFGQGTRLTVV.

The genes are TRBV15 and TRBJ1-4; D uncertain. The CDR3 has 16 amino acids. V gave up 4 bases and J gave up 0 bases, with 12 bases separating them. The V gene's germline CDR1 is LNHNV and CDR2 YYDKDF (reference sequence). The DNA of the CDR3 is TGTGCCACCAGCAAAGACGGCACAGCAACTAATGAAAAACTGTTTTTT. Encoded protein: CATSKDGTATNEKLFF.

In DNA form, the CDR3 reads TGCAGCGTTGTAGAGTCTTCGTACTCTGGAAACACCATATATTTT. Protein: CSVVESSYSGNTIYF. The rearrangement uses TRBV29-1 and TRBJ1-3; no clear D gene. The V and J ends lost 4 bases and 0 bases respectively, with 13 bases between them. The CDR3 consists of 15 residues. Per the germline V gene, CDR1 is SQVTM and CDR2 is ANQGSEA.

The chain is built from TRBV10-1 and TRBJ1-1, with D hard to call. Germline loops: CDR1 WNHNN, CDR2 SYGVQD (reference sequence). The length of the CDR3 is 15 residues. Trimming removed 3 bases at V and 5 bases at J, with 16 bases between. The CDR3 DNA reads as TGCGCCAGCAGTGAAAAGAGAGGCCTAAGGACTGAAGCTTTCTTT. Its protein product is CASSEKRGLRTEAFF.

In DNA form, the CDR3 reads TGTGCCACCTTACAGGGGGCGTCCTACGAGCAGTACTTC. It codes for CATLQGASYEQYF. The V gene is TRBV25-1, the J gene TRBJ2-7; 9 bases fit TRBD1. The V and J ends lost 10 bases and 1 base, in that order; junction bases with no gene match: 5. The CDR3 has 13 amino acids. CDR1 MGHDK and CDR2 SYGVNS come from the germline V gene.